This TCR beta chain was sequenced during a study of blood T cells in healthy people across ages. Whole-study context: Per every two T cells, about one barcoded beta molecule was captured by template switching. Study-wide points: Naive CD4+ cells and diversity were both higher in long-lived donors than in aged donors.

Combining a sample-barcoded 5' primer with a J-beta primer mix, a second PCR ran for about 7 to 11 cycles. The study obtained at least 3 million CDR3-containing paired-end reads from every sample. Using its own MiXCR run on the 5' RACE reads, TCRdb lists one record per CDR3 protein. The table includes more than 1 million distinct CDR3 sequences, under 55% detected once. Russia was home to the donors, healthy Caucasian individuals aged about 6 to 90. V gave up 8 bases and J gave up 5 bases, with 15 bases separating them. The CDR3 has 13 amino acids. Germline-derived CDR1 and CDR2 are SEHNR and FQNEAQ (reference sequence). There are many counts of this clonotype. Its specificity is unknown.

The sequenced sample consisted of blood. V and J are TRBV7-9 and TRBJ1-2; D unclear. This receptor was taken from a woman aged 55-75 years in good health. The CDR3 nucleotides read TGTGCCAGCGCGGCAACAATTAAGTATGGCTACACCTTC. Translation: CASAATIKYGYTF.